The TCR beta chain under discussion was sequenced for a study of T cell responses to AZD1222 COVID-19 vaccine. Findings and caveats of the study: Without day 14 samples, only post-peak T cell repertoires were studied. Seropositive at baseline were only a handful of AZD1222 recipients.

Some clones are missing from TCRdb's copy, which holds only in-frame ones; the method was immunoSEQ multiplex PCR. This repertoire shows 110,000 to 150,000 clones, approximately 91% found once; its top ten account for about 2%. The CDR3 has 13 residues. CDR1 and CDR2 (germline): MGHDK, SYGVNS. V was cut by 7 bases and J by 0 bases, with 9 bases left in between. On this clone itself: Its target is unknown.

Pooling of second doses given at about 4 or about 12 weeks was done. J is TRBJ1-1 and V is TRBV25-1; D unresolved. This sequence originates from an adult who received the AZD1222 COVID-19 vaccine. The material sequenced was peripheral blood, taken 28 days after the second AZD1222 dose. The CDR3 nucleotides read TGTGCCAGCATCGACCGGTTGAACACTGAAGCTTTCTTT. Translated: CASIDRLNTEAFF. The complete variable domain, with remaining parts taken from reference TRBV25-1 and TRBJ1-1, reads EADIYQTPRYLVIGTGKKITLECSQTMGHDKMYWYQQDPGMELHLIHYSYGVNSTEKGDLSSESTVSRIRTEHFPLTLESARPSHTSQYLCASIDRLNTEAFFGQGTRLTVV.